The rows below give T cell receptor beta chains drawn from one sample of a study of cytomegalovirus exposure and HLA in healthy donors. Clones were sequenced by immunoSEQ multiplex PCR, and TCRdb holds only the in-frame ones, with some missing. The sample includes 80,000 or so clones, around 62% of them seen just once. Sequencing was done on a sample of PBMCs. Receptors originate from a male donor in good health and CMV-seropositive. Both conserved end residues are trimmed from each CDR3. A D gene is named only where the DNA matches it firmly.

>TRBJ1-2|TRBV5-6|-
ASRRDDTHGYT
>TRBJ2-7|TRBV6-5|TRBD1
ASTSAGGEDNEQY
>TRBJ1-4|TRBV4-1|TRBD1
ASSQDRGRNEKLF
>TRBJ1-2|TRBV19|TRBD1
ASSRGPGQTYGYT
>TRBJ1-5|TRBV27|-
ASGVMAGGGQPQH
>TRBJ1-1|TRBV6-5|-
ASTRGGNTEAF
>TRBJ1-1|TRBV11-3|-
ASSLDRGNTEAF
>TRBJ2-7|TRBV23-1|TRBD2
ASSQSKRNRLQGGGGPPIYEQY
>TRBJ2-5|TRBV30|TRBD1
AWIRGGGETQY
>TRBJ2-1|TRBV6-6|TRBD2
ASTRGTSATSEQF
>TRBJ2-5|TRBV6-1|-
ASTIDPGGQETQY
>TRBJ2-7|TRBV11-2|-
ASSLQGSPRGEQY
>TRBJ2-1|TRBV7-9|TRBD2
ASRGLADSGNEQF
>TRBJ1-1|TRBV18|-
ASSPIGGEAF
>TRBJ1-4|TRBV5-1|-
ASSLESGTGEKLF
>TRBJ1-1|TRBV20-1|-
SATPGTRAF
>TRBJ1-5|TRBV10-3|-
AISGDQGGPQH
>TRBJ2-7|TRBV30|-
AWRTGSRQY
>TRBJ1-1|TRBV5-1|-
ASSPGGEAF
>TRBJ1-6|TRBV30|-
ACRSASSPLH
>TRBJ1-5|TRBV5-5|-
ASSLHSSPPQH
>TRBJ1-5|TRBV11-2|-
ASSLDSRGQPQH
>TRBJ2-7|TRBV7-9|TRBD2
ASSFSGGRAEQY
>TRBJ1-5|TRBV6-1|-
ASSEAGQQNQPQH
>TRBJ1-2|TRBV30|-
AWSPEGGLYGYT
>TRBJ1-6|TRBV30|TRBD1
AWSVPGQGPPLH
>TRBJ1-5|TRBV7-9|-
ASSLSTDMLNQPQH
>TRBJ1-2|TRBV28|TRBD1
ASSLFVTGELDYGYT
>TRBJ1-1|TRBV7-8|TRBD1
ASSLVGQGVGNTEAF
>TRBJ2-3|TRBV7-9|-
ASSPGGLADTQY
>TRBJ2-5|TRBV7-3|-
ASSLRGQGGETQY
>TRBJ2-1|TRBV23-1|-
ASSQGVGDHNEQF
>TRBJ1-5|TRBV30|TRBD1
AWSVDRGPFSNQPQH
>TRBJ2-7|TRBV13|-
ASSLLSVQDHGGYEQY
>TRBJ2-5|TRBV11-1|-
ASSLNRKETQY
>TRBJ1-1|TRBV5-1|-
ASSLGANTEAF
>TRBJ2-2|TRBV5-4|TRBD2
ASSYRLAGTGELF
>TRBJ1-5|TRBV7-9|TRBD1
ASSDDRGPLLSNQPQH
>TRBJ2-7|TRBV7-9|-
ASRSHRDEQY
>TRBJ2-5|TRBV7-9|-
ASSLASRTELTQETQY
>TRBJ2-7|TRBV9|-
ASSVTGTIDEQY
>TRBJ2-1|TRBV2|-
ASSETPRQEQF
>TRBJ2-7|TRBV5-1|TRBD1
ASSGQGAEQY
>TRBJ2-1|TRBV29-1|TRBD2
SVEGLAGGPGDNEQF
>TRBJ2-1|TRBV28|TRBD1
ASSPGTVGYNEQF
>TRBJ1-4|TRBV7-2|TRBD1
ASSLGGQVAEKLF
>TRBJ1-5|TRBV5-5|-
ASSPTAAVNQPQH
>TRBJ2-1|TRBV9|-
ASSEPRSVLGYNEQF
>TRBJ2-1|TRBV5-1|-
ASSFRPNSGRYNEQF
>TRBJ2-7|TRBV2|TRBD2
ASSPRTSGTYEQY
>TRBJ1-4|TRBV27|TRBD1
ASSPTGGRGEKLF
>TRBJ1-1|TRBV9|-
ASSVVANTEAF
>TRBJ2-3|TRBV6-5|TRBD1
ASSRDRGSTDTQY